The 26 T cell receptor beta chains given below trace back to one sample, sequenced in a study of T cells expressing NK-cell markers. TCRdb reprocessed the 5' RACE reads, with one entry per CDR3 protein and no DNA. The sample holds approximately 170,000 distinct CDR3 sequences. Sequenced sample: blood T cells: a sorted CD56 or NKG2C T cell subset, CD4+ or CD8+ T cells, or bulk PBMC T cells (not recorded which). Receptors originate from a man aged 18-75 years in good health.

The chain recombines TRBV11-1 with TRBJ2-1; as DNA is missing, the TRBD1 call by TCRdb cannot be tested. The CDR3 spans 13 residues. The germline gives CDR1 SGHAT, CDR2 FQDESV (reference sequence). The CDR3 loop is CASSLGIRNEQFF.

The chain uses TRBV5-4 and TRBJ1-1. The germline gives CDR1 SGHNT, CDR2 YYREEE (reference sequence). The CDR3 loop spans 14 amino acids. The CDR3 spells CASSLEGMGGKAFF. The variable domain in full, completed from reference TRBV5-4 and TRBJ1-1, reads ETGVTQSPTHLIKTRGQQVTLRCSSQSGHNTVSWYQQALGQGPQFIFQYYREEENGRGNFPPRFSGLQFPNYSSELNVNALELDDSALYLCASSLEGMGGKAFFGQGTRLTVV.

The chain has TRBV28 and TRBJ2-7; TCRdb lists TRBD1, though no DNA is available to test this call. The CDR3 consists of 19 residues. From germline, CDR1 is MDHEN and CDR2 SYDVKM. CDR3 in amino acids: CASSCDDRLEDRGIYEQYF. Variable domain in full (rest from reference TRBV28 and TRBJ2-7): DVKVTQSSRYLVKRTGEKVFLECVQDMDHENMFWYRQDPGLGLRLIYFSYDVKMKEKGDIPEGYSVSREKKERFSLILESASTNQTSMYLCASSCDDRLEDRGIYEQYFGPGTRLTVT.

This rearrangement joins TRBV7-9 to TRBJ1-4; the D gene TCRdb calls, TRBD1, cannot be checked with no DNA. This CDR3 contains 15 residues. From germline, CDR1 is SEHNR and CDR2 FQNEAQ (reference sequence). This chain's CDR3 is CASSAGFSPNEKLFF.

This chain uses TRBV5-1 with TRBJ2-5; TCRdb selects TRBD1, and the lack of DNA leaves this call unchecked. Germline V gives CDR1 SGHRS, CDR2 YFSETQ. CDR3 length equals 15 residues. The CDR3 loop reads CASSWGDRKQETQYF.

CDR3 region: CASSFRLAGGNTGELFF. The J gene is TRBJ2-2, the V gene TRBV12-3 or TRBV12-4; the D gene TCRdb calls, TRBD2, cannot be checked with no DNA. The CDR3 extends over 17 amino acids.

The chain uses TRBV27 and TRBJ1-6. This CDR3 is built from 15 residues. CDR1 and CDR2 (germline): MNHEY, SMNVEV (reference sequence). CDR3 in amino acids: CASSRKGLGNSPLHF.

The rearrangement joins TRBV13 to TRBJ2-1; checking the TCRdb D call of TRBD2 is not possible without DNA. The CDR3 length is 16 residues. The germline gives CDR1 PRHDT, CDR2 FYEKMQ (reference sequence). The chain's CDR3 is CASSLGLAGGADEQFF.

V usage is TRBV9 and J usage is TRBJ1-1; the D call from TCRdb, TRBD1, cannot be confirmed without DNA. This CDR3 is built from 15 residues. Germline V gene data show CDR1 as SGDLS and CDR2 as YYNGEE. The CDR3 sequence is CASSLIEGGGTEAFF.

This chain joins TRBV9 and TRBJ2-3; as DNA is missing, the TRBD1 call by TCRdb cannot be tested. This CDR3 has 16 amino acids. CDR1 and CDR2 (germline): SGDLS, YYNGEE. CDR3 amino acids: CASSALGGPSTDTQYF.

The rearrangement links TRBV19 to TRBJ2-1; TCRdb picks TRBD1, but there is no DNA to check that call. CDR3 length equals 15 residues. Germline V gene lookup returns CDR1 LNHDA and CDR2 SQIVND (reference sequence). CDR3 region: CASSATGGDYNEQFF. The full variable domain, rest sourced from reference TRBV19 and TRBJ2-1, is DGGITQSPKYLFRKEGQNVTLSCEQNLNHDAMYWYRQDPGQGLRLIYYSQIVNDFQKGDIAEGYSVSREKKESFPLTVTSAQKNPTAFYLCASSATGGDYNEQFFGPGTRLTVL.

The V and J genes are TRBV15 and TRBJ2-7; TCRdb designates TRBD1, a call that cannot be tested without DNA. Germline assignment: CDR1 LNHNV and CDR2 YYDKDF (reference sequence). This CDR3 comprises 13 residues. The CDR3 sequence: CATSSEGDHEQYF.

The J gene is TRBJ2-7, the V gene TRBV6-1; the TRBD1 assignment by TCRdb is unverifiable without DNA. The CDR3 has 16 amino acids. Germline loops: CDR1 MNHNS, CDR2 SASEGT. This CDR3 is CASKTWDRGGSYEQYF.

The chain has TRBV6-2 or TRBV6-3 and TRBJ2-3. Looked up from germline, CDR1 is MNHEY and CDR2 is SVGEGT. This CDR3 region has 17 residues. The CDR3 spells CASSYHREAAISDTQYF.

This chain's CDR3 is CASSYFTGLSTEAFF. The chain employs TRBV6-5 and TRBJ1-1; as DNA is missing, the TRBD1 call by TCRdb cannot be tested. The CDR3 loop spans 15 amino acids. Per germline, CDR1 MNHEY and CDR2 SVGAGI.

This chain connects TRBV20-1 to TRBJ2-7; TCRdb proposes TRBD2, but this gene call is untestable without DNA. CDR1 and CDR2 from the germline V gene are DFQATT and SNEGSKA (reference sequence). The CDR3 runs 13 residues. The CDR3 is CSARPTNLYGQYF.

J is TRBJ2-7 and V is TRBV10-3; TCRdb's D gene call, TRBD2, goes unchecked for lack of DNA. The CDR3 loop spans 18 amino acids. CDR1 is ENHRY and CDR2 is SYGVKD in the germline V gene. The CDR3 sequence: CAISESGVGDRGSYEQYF.

The chain recombines TRBV6-5 with TRBJ2-3; the TRBD1 assignment by TCRdb is unverifiable without DNA. This CDR3 has 18 amino acids. The germline gives CDR1 MNHEY, CDR2 SVGAGI. CDR3 sequence: CASSAGATKGWGTDTQYF.

This rearrangement joins TRBV5-1 to TRBJ1-4. Germline V CDR1 and CDR2: SGHRS, YFSETQ. The CDR3 sequence is 13 residues long. CDR3 sequence: CASSSGVNEKLFF.

This chain links TRBV5-1 with TRBJ1-1. CDR3 length: 14 residues. Germline CDR1 SGHRS, CDR2 YFSETQ. This chain's CDR3 is CASSLVGLGTEAFF. Combining the CDR3 with reference TRBV5-1 and TRBJ1-1 gives the whole variable domain KAGVTQTPRYLIKTRGQQVTLSCSPISGHRSVSWYQQTPGQGLQFLFEYFSETQRNKGNFPGRFSGRQFSNSRSEMNVSTLELGDSALYLCASSLVGLGTEAFFGQGTRLTVV.

CDR3 amino acids: CSVGGTGLTGELFF. The chain recombines TRBV29-1 with TRBJ2-2; TCRdb returns TRBD1, unconfirmable since there is no DNA. CDR1 is SQVTM, CDR2 ANQGSEA, per germline. This CDR3 contains 14 residues.

The chain couples TRBV27 to TRBJ2-2; the TCRdb D gene call, TRBD1, has no DNA to confirm it. Germline assignment: CDR1 MNHEY and CDR2 SMNVEV (reference sequence). CDR3 size: 17 residues. The CDR3 is CASSGGAGGIITGELFF.

CDR3 in amino acids: CASSLAGTSPLHF. This sequence joins TRBV5-4 and TRBJ1-6. The V gene's germline CDR1 is SGHNT and CDR2 YYREEE (reference sequence). The CDR3 spans 13 residues.

The chain combines TRBV3-1 with TRBJ2-1; TCRdb's D gene call, TRBD1, goes unchecked for lack of DNA. Germline loops: CDR1 LGHDT, CDR2 YNNKEL (reference sequence). This CDR3 comprises 15 residues. This CDR3 is CASSPGPPSYNEQFF.

This sequence joins TRBV20-1 and TRBJ2-3; TCRdb proposes TRBD1, but this gene call is untestable without DNA. CDR3 size: 15 residues. CDR1 DFQATT and CDR2 SNEGSKA come from the germline V gene (reference sequence). CDR3 protein: CSARDRQEVTDTQYF.

This chain uses TRBV4-1 with TRBJ1-4. CDR3 length: 15 amino acids. Germline CDR1 MGHRA, CDR2 YSYEKL. CDR3 in amino acids: CASSQGGSTNEKLFF.